This T cell receptor beta chain was sequenced for a study of blood T cell repertoires in COVID-19. Study as a whole: The United States, Italy and Spain provided the acute and convalescent COVID-19 samples. Sample material is recorded as cDNA or gDNA derived from T cells, B-cell-depleted T cells, or PBMCs.

In germline, CDR1 is SGHVS, CDR2 FQNEAQ. V lost 2 bases, J lost 1 base, and 4 bases stayed unmatched. The CDR3 runs to 16 residues. As processed by the authors: By means of reference gene primer amplification, nucleated cell counts were estimated. TCRdb's copy holds only in-frame clones and misses some; the assay was immunoSEQ multiplex PCR. The V and J calls and clone size were taken over from that table, and D and trimming were inferred from the DNA. The table shows under 200,000 clones, with 80% to 90% occurring only once. The clonotype comes from a woman older than 75 with acute or convalescent COVID-19. The chain is built from TRBV7-8 and TRBJ2-4; 8 bases are a match to TRBD1. The sample taken for sequencing was peripheral blood. CDR3 in DNA: TGTGCCAGCAGCTTATTGCGACAGGGGGCCAAAAACATTCAGTACTTC. Translating it yields CASSLLRQGAKNIQYF.